Presented here are 21 T cell receptor beta chains from one specimen sequenced in a study of blood T cell repertoires in COVID-19. Data came from immunoSEQ multiplex PCR; TCRdb stores just in-frame clones and leaves some out. The sample holds roughly 180,000 clones, 75% to 90% seen once. Input material: peripheral blood. The receptors shown here come from a woman aged 60-75 years with acute or convalescent COVID-19.

The chain recombines TRBV2 with TRBJ2-2, with 8 bases lining up with TRBD1. J gave up 5 bases and V 3 bases, and 8 bases lay outside the gene matches. The CDR3 is 16 amino acids. In germline, CDR1 is SNHLY, CDR2 FYNNEI. In DNA form, the CDR3 reads TGTGCCAGCAGTGAGACGGCCAGGGGGCGTACCGGGGAGCTGTTTTTT. Translated: CASSETARGRTGELFF.

The rearrangement joins TRBV20-1 to TRBJ1-5; 7 bases agree with TRBD1. The CDR3 contains 13 residues. Germline V gene data show CDR1 as DFQATT and CDR2 as SNEGSKA (reference sequence). The trim removed 3 bases at V and 2 bases at J, leaving 1 base unmatched. The CDR3 DNA reads TGCAGTGCTAGTCAGGGGGGCAATCAGCCCCAGCATTTT. It translates to CSASQGGNQPQHF.

The rearrangement links TRBV9 to TRBJ2-7, with 8 nucleotides matching TRBD1. Germline loops: CDR1 SGDLS, CDR2 YYNGEE. The trim removed 3 bases at V and 1 base at J, leaving 6 bases unmatched. This CDR3 spans 15 amino acids. CDR3 in amino acids: CASSAFWTGSYEQYF. The CDR3 coding sequence is TGTGCCAGCAGCGCCTTTTGGACAGGGTCCTACGAGCAGTACTTC.

V is TRBV6-5 and J is TRBJ1-2, with D maybe TRBD1 (5 bases). V dropped 0 bases and J dropped 7 bases, with 12 bases sitting between them. From germline, CDR1 is MNHEY and CDR2 SVGAGI. This CDR3 contains 14 residues. The CDR3: CASSYSGTGGGYTF. CDR3 nucleotides: TGTGCCAGCAGTTACTCGGGGACTGGGGGTGGCTACACCTTC.

This clone occurred a few times. V and J are TRBV1 and TRBJ2-2; the table gives TRBD2 as D, unverified against the DNA. TRBV1 is a documented pseudogene. CDR3 length: 21 amino acids. Written as DNA, the CDR3 is TGCACCAGCAGCCCTTCCCGGAGATCGGCTAGCGGGAATTCGAACACCGGGGAGCTGTTTTTT. Encoded protein: CTSSPSRRSASGNSNTGELFF.

This chain connects TRBV2 to TRBJ1-6; D may be TRBD1 (6 bases). From germline, CDR1 is SNHLY and CDR2 FYNNEI. The length of the CDR3 is 16 residues. V shed 5 bases and J shed 7 bases, with 18 bases lying between them. CDR3 amino acids: CASSPDAGAGNSPLHF. Written as DNA, the CDR3 is TGTGCCAGCAGTCCCGATGCGGGGGCCGGGAATTCACCCCTCCACTTT. Looking up the rest from reference TRBV2 and TRBJ1-6 gives the full variable domain: EPEVTQTPSHQVTQMGQEVILRCVPISNHLYFYWYRQILGQKVEFLVSFYNNEISEKSEIFDDQFSVERPDGSNFTLKIRSTKLEDSAMYFCASSPDAGAGNSPLHFGNGTRLTVT.

This clone has only one observation. Germline is not matched at one junction end, which may reflect a read error. The V and J genes are TRBV28 and TRBJ1-1; unclear D gene. The CDR3 loop spans 12 amino acids. Germline CDR1 MDHEN, CDR2 SYDVKM. CDR3 sequence (DNA): TGTGCCAGCCGTTTTCGGAACACTGAAGCTTTCTTT. Protein product: CASRFRNTEAFF.

The chain joins TRBV1 to TRBJ1-6; the tabulated D call, TRBD1, remains unverified against the DNA. TRBV1 constitutes a pseudogene. CDR3 length: 19 residues. DNA of the CDR3: TGCACCAGCAGCCAACCTAGGACAGGGGGAGCATTCTATAATTCACCCCTCCACTTT. Its protein is CTSSQPRTGGAFYNSPLHF.

The chain has TRBV2 and TRBJ2-5, with D perhaps TRBD2 (6 bases). The CDR3 spans 15 residues. CDR1 is SNHLY and CDR2 is FYNNEI in the germline V gene. Trimming left V 4 bases short and J 2 bases short, with 14 bases between. The CDR3 DNA is TGTGCCAGCAGTGGTCGCGGTAGCGGACAAGAGACCCAGTACTTC. Its translation is CASSGRGSGQETQYF.

The chain has TRBV15 and TRBJ2-1, with 12 bases identical to TRBD2. The trim removed 0 bases at V and 2 bases at J, leaving 2 bases unmatched. CDR1 is LNHNV, CDR2 YYDKDF, per germline (reference sequence). CDR3 length: 17 residues. The CDR3 here is CATSRDLAGGAYNEQFF. The DNA of the CDR3 is TGTGCCACCAGCAGAGATCTAGCGGGAGGGGCCTACAATGAGCAGTTCTTC.

The chain employs TRBV6-5 and TRBJ1-6; the match to TRBD1 covers 7 bases. After removal of 6 bases from V and 5 bases from J, the junction contained 7 bases not matched to a gene. The CDR3 spans 15 residues. CDR1 is MNHEY and CDR2 is SVGAGI in the germline V gene. The CDR3 spells CASRREGANNSPLHF. The CDR3, as DNA: TGTGCCAGCAGGCGCGAGGGGGCGAATAATTCACCCCTCCACTTT.

The chain has TRBV28 and TRBJ2-2; 7 positions agree with TRBD2. V shed 7 bases and J 4 bases; nucleotides not matched to a gene: 12. Germline V gene lookup returns CDR1 MDHEN and CDR2 SYDVKM. This CDR3 is 16 amino acids long. CDR3 DNA: TGTGCCAGCACCCGAAGGGAGGGTAGACCCACCGGGGAGCTGTTTTTT. It specifies CASTRREGRPTGELFF.

The V gene is TRBV28, the J gene TRBJ1-6, with D perhaps TRBD1 (5 bases). The V gene's germline CDR1 is MDHEN and CDR2 SYDVKM. CDR3 length: 14 amino acids. With 7 bases removed from V and 5 bases from J, the gap between germline ends came to 12 bases. The CDR3 region has the DNA TGTGCCAGCATCAAAGGGGATAATAATTCACCCCTCCACTTT. This sequence encodes CASIKGDNNSPLHF.

The chain combines TRBV10-3 with TRBJ2-7; 10 bases agree with TRBD1. V lost 6 bases and J lost 2; bases outside the gene matches: 4. This CDR3 comprises 14 residues. Germline V gene data show CDR1 as ENHRY and CDR2 as SYGVKD. The chain's CDR3 is CAIRHGTGAYEQYF. DNA for the CDR3: TGTGCCATCAGGCACGGGACAGGGGCCTACGAGCAGTACTTC.

This chain connects TRBV2 to TRBJ2-1; 8 bases fit TRBD2. This CDR3 comprises 17 residues. J lost 3 bases, V lost 4 bases, and 11 bases had no gene match. CDR1 is SNHLY and CDR2 is FYNNEI in the germline V gene. The CDR3 DNA follows: TGTGCCAGCAGTGGATACCTGGGCGGGAGGAACTACAATGAGCAGTTCTTC. Translated, it gives CASSGYLGGRNYNEQFF. Using reference TRBV2 and TRBJ2-1 for the parts outside the CDR3, the full variable domain is EPEVTQTPSHQVTQMGQEVILRCVPISNHLYFYWYRQILGQKVEFLVSFYNNEISEKSEIFDDQFSVERPDGSNFTLKIRSTKLEDSAMYFCASSGYLGGRNYNEQFFGPGTRLTVL.

The chain joins TRBV10-2 to TRBJ2-5, with a tentative D call TRBD2 (5 bases). This CDR3 has 13 amino acids. Germline lookup yields CDR1 WSHSY and CDR2 SAAADI. Between the trimmed V and J ends, which lost 6 bases and 3 bases, there was a span of 11 bases. CDR3 nucleotide sequence: TGCGCCAGCAGCCTCCGGGGTAAAGAGACCCAGTACTTC. It translates to CASSLRGKETQYF.

The CDR3 DNA reads as TGTGCCAGCAGGGTTTCCGCGGGGACAGGGGTCAATGGCTACACCTTC. This sequence encodes CASRVSAGTGVNGYTF. The J gene is TRBJ1-2, the V gene TRBV28; TRBD1 agrees at 10 bases. Unmatched junction bases numbered 13, after V lost 6 bases and J lost 6 bases. CDR3 length equals 16 residues. Per the germline V gene, CDR1 is MDHEN and CDR2 is SYDVKM.

The DNA for the CDR3 is TGTGCCAGCAGCTTCGGTAGGAGGAGGGATCGTCAGCCCCAGCATTTT. It codes for CASSFGRRRDRQPQHF. The V and J genes are TRBV5-6 and TRBJ1-5, with D unclear. Trimming cost V 2 bases and J 6 bases, with 18 bases left between them. CDR1 SGHDT and CDR2 YYEEEE come from the germline V gene. The CDR3 runs 16 residues.

The table lists this clone with a few counts. The chain employs TRBV2 and TRBJ2-7, with D possibly TRBD1 on 5 matching bases. CDR1 and CDR2 from the germline V gene are SNHLY and FYNNEI. Trimming took 7 bases from V and 5 from J, leaving 18 bases between them. The CDR3 extends over 14 amino acids. The CDR3 DNA reads TGTGCCAGCAAATTACAGGTTTCTAGGGACGAGCAGTACTTC. It specifies CASKLQVSRDEQYF.

This clone was observed a handful of times. This chain joins TRBV15 and TRBJ1-1, with a weak D call TRBD1 (5 bases). Germline-derived CDR1 and CDR2 are LNHNV and YYDKDF (reference sequence). The CDR3 covers 15 residues. V lost 2 bases, J lost 1 base, and 11 bases lay in between. DNA of the CDR3: TGTGCCACCAGCAGATCACAGGTACGGAACACTGAAGCTTTCTTT. This gives the protein CATSRSQVRNTEAFF.

The rearrangement uses TRBV2 and TRBJ1-2; TRBD1 might be the D (6 bases). V lost 5 bases and J 5 bases, leaving 21 bases between the germline ends. The CDR3 is 16 residues long. The germline V gene encodes CDR1 SNHLY and CDR2 FYNNEI. CDR3 protein: CASSTGSMSSGYGYTF. The CDR3 DNA follows: TGTGCCAGCAGTACAGGGAGCATGAGCAGTGGTTATGGCTACACCTTC.